This TCR beta chain was recorded in a study of T cells expressing NK-cell markers. Study information: Seven of the eight sequenced donors were classified as HCMV-seropositive, and one was classified as seronegative. Overall study results and limits: Each of a handful of donors carried dominant NKG2C+ clonotypes accounting for about 1.0-7.0% of CD8+ T cells.

After re-calling the 5' RACE reads, TCRdb lists one entry per CDR3 protein, DNA absent. The sample table sets out 400,000 to 550,000 distinct CDR3 sequences. On this clonotype: Its antigen remains unidentified.

CDR1 is SGHTA, CDR2 FQGNSA, per germline. This CDR3 comprises 15 residues. The chain recombines TRBV7-2 with TRBJ1-5; there is no DNA to check the TCRdb D call of TRBD1. Sequenced: blood T cells: a sorted CD56 or NKG2C T cell subset, CD4+ or CD8+ T cells, or bulk PBMC T cells (not recorded which). This receptor was identified in a woman between 18 and 69 years old in good health. CDR3: CASSQGQGLGQPQHF.